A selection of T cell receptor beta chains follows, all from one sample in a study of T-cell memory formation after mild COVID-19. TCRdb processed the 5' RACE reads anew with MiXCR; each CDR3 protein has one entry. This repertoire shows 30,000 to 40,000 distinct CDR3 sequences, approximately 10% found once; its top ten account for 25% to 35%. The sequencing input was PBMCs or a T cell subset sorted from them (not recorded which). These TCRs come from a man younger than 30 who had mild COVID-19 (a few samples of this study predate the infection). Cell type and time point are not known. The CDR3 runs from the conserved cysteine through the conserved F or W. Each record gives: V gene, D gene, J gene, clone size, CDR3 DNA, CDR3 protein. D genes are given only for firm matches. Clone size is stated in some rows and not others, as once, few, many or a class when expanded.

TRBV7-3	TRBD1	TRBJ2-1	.	TGTGCCAGCAGCTTACTGGGGACAGCCTCCTACAATGAGCAGTTCTTC	CASSLLGTASYNEQFF
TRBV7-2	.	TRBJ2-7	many	TGTGCCAGCAGCTATAGGCCCCGGGGTTACGAGCAGTACTTC	CASSYRPRGYEQYF
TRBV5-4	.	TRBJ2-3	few	TGTGCCAGCAGCTTGTTCGGTGCGGATACGCAGTATTTT	CASSLFGADTQYF
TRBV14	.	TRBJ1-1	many	TGTGCCAGCAGCCCTAATCTGCACACTGAAGCTTTCTTT	CASSPNLHTEAFF
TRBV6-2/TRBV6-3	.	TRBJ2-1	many	TGTGCCAGCAGTTACCAAGGTGGCACCAGTAATGAGTTCTTC	CASSYQGGTSNEFF
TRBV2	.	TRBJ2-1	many	TGTGCCAGCAGTGCGGGGGAGCTCTACAATGAGCAGTTCTTC	CASSAGELYNEQFF
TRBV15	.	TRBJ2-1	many	TGTGCCACCAGCTCATTTGGCGGGGGCAAAGTCTACAATGAGCAGTTCTTC	CATSSFGGGKVYNEQFF
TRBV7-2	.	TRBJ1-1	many	TGTGCCAGCAGCTTAAGTTTAGCGAGGGTCGCTTTCTTT	CASSLSLARVAFF
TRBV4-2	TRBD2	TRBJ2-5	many	TGTGCCAGCAGCCAAGATCGGGGGGGGCCAGAGACCCAGTACTTC	CASSQDRGGPETQYF
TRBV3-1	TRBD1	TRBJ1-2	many	TGTGCCAGCAGCCCTCAGACAGGGGACAACTATGGCTACACCTTC	CASSPQTGDNYGYTF
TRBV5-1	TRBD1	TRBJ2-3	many	TGCGCCAGCAACAGGGACAGCCTCACAGATACGCAGTATTTT	CASNRDSLTDTQYF
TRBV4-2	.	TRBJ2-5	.	TGTGCCAGCAGCTACGGAGTGGAGCAAGAGACCCAGTACTTC	CASSYGVEQETQYF
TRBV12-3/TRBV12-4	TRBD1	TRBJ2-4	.	TGTGCCAGTACGGACAGGGTGGACATTCAGTACTTC	CASTDRVDIQYF
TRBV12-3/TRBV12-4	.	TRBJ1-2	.	TGTGCCAGCAGTTTCGCATCTGCGGGTGGCTACACCTTC	CASSFASAGGYTF
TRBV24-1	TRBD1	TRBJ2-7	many	TGTGCCACCAGTGTCGGAGACGGGACAGCCGATATAGTAGAGCAGTACTTC	CATSVGDGTADIVEQYF
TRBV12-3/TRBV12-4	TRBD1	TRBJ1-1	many	TGTGCCAGCACCAGAAACAGACAGGGGAACACTGAAGCTTTCTTT	CASTRNRQGNTEAFF
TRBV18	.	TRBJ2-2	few	TGTGCCAGCTCACCCCAGGGGTTCAGCACCGGGGAGCTGTTTTTT	CASSPQGFSTGELFF
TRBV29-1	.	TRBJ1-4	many	TGCAGCGCAAATGTCGGCGGCCGTAATGAAAAACTGTTTTTT	CSANVGGRNEKLFF
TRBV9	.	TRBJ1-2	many	TGTGCCAGCAGCGTAGGGGTTGGCGGCTACACCTTC	CASSVGVGGYTF
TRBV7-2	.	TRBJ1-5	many	TGTGCCAGCAGCTTACGGGGAAATCAGCCCCAGCATTTT	CASSLRGNQPQHF
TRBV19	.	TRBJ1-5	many	TGTGCCAGTAGTATAACCCCGAGCCCTACTCAGCCCCAGCATTTT	CASSITPSPTQPQHF
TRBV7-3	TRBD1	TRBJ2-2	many	TGTGCCAGCAGCCGACAGGGTATAGACGGGGAGCTGTTTTTT	CASSRQGIDGELFF
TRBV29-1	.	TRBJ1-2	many	TGCAGCGTTGTGGGGGATACACCTAACTATGGCTACACCTTC	CSVVGDTPNYGYTF
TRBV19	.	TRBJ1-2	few	TGTGCCAGTAGTTTACCCCCCTCCATCCCAGCTAACTATGGCTACACCTTC	CASSLPPSIPANYGYTF
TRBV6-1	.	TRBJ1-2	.	TGTGCCAGCGGGGGGGCAGTAAGCTTTGGCTACACCTTC	CASGGAVSFGYTF
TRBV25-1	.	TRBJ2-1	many	TGTGCCAGCAGTGTCCGGGGGGCCAGGATATACAATGAGCAGTTCTTC	CASSVRGARIYNEQFF
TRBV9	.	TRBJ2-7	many	TGTGCCAGCAGCCCCGGGACATCCTCCTACGAGCAGTACTTC	CASSPGTSSYEQYF
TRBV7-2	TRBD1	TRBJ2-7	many	TGTGCCAGCAGCTCCGGGACAGATTACTACGAGCAGTACTTC	CASSSGTDYYEQYF
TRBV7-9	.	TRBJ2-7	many	TGTGCCAGCAGCTTCAGCTACGAACAGTACTTC	CASSFSYEQYF
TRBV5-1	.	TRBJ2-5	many	TGCGCCAGCAGCTTGATAAGTGGCGGGGCGGGGACCCAGTACTTC	CASSLISGGAGTQYF
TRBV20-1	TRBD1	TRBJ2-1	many	TGCAGTGCCAGAAACCCTACAGGGGCCACCTACAATGAGCAGTTCTTC	CSARNPTGATYNEQFF
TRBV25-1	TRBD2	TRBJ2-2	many	TGTGCCAGCACCAGCGGGGGAAACACCGGGGAGCTGTTTTTT	CASTSGGNTGELFF
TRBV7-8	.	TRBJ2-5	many	TGTGCCAGCAGCTTAGGATCACGAGAGACCCAGTACTTC	CASSLGSRETQYF
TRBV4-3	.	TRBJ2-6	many	TGCGCCAGCAGCCAAGATCTTAGCTCTGGGGCCAACGTCCTGACTTTC	CASSQDLSSGANVLTF
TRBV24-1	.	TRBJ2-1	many	TGTGCCACCAGTAAAAGCTCCTACAATGAGCAGTTCTTC	CATSKSSYNEQFF
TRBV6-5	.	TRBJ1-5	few	TGTGCCAGCAGACCATCGATTGGGGGTCAGCCCCAGCATTTT	CASRPSIGGQPQHF
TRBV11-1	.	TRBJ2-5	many	TGTGCCAGCAGCTTAGGAGGGACACCCAAGGAGACCCAGTACTTC	CASSLGGTPKETQYF
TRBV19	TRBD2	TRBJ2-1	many	TGTGCCAGTACCTCGGGACTAGCGGAGAATGAGCAGTTCTTC	CASTSGLAENEQFF
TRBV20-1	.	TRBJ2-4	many	TGCAGTGCTAGTGACCTAGCCAAAAACATTCAGTACTTC	CSASDLAKNIQYF
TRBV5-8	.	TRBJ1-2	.	TGTGCCAGCAGCTTTTGGGCCAGGGAGATCTATGGCTACACCTTC	CASSFWAREIYGYTF
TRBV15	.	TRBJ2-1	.	TGTGCCACCAGCAGTGACTTGTTCTCCTACAATGAGCAGTTCTTC	CATSSDLFSYNEQFF
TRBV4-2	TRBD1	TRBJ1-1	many	TGTGCCAGCAGCCAAGACAGGGGGGACACTGAAGCTTTCTTT	CASSQDRGDTEAFF
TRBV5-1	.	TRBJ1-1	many	TGCGCCAGCAGCTTGTCCTTGGCAGAGAACACTGAAGCTTTCTTT	CASSLSLAENTEAFF
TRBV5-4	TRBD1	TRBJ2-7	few	TGTGCCAGCAGCCAGACAGGGTACGAGCAGTACTTC	CASSQTGYEQYF
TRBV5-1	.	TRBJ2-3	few	TGCGCCAGCAGCCTAGGGGGGTACACAGATACGCAGTATTTT	CASSLGGYTDTQYF
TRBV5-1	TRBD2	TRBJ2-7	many	TGCGCCAGCAGCGATCGACTAGCGGGGAGCTACGAGCAGTACTTC	CASSDRLAGSYEQYF
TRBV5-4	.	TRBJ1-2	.	TGTGCCAGCGCCCCCGCGGGGGCAAATTCCGGGGGCTACACCTTC	CASAPAGANSGGYTF
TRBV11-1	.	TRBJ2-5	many	TGTGCCAGCAGCTTTTTCCCCCCAGGGATCCGAAAAGAGGAGACCCAGTACTTC	CASSFFPPGIRKEETQYF
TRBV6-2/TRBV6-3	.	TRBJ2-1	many	TGTGCCAGCAGTCGGACAGCTAATGAGCAGTTCTTC	CASSRTANEQFF
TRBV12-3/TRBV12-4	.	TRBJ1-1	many	TGTGCCAGCAGTTTACAGGGAATGAACACTGAAGCTTTCTTT	CASSLQGMNTEAFF
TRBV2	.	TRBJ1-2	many	TGTGCCAGCAGGGTGGGGGGTAGCTATGGCTACACCTTC	CASRVGGSYGYTF
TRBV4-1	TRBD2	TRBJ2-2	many	TGCGCCAGCAGCCTATCAGGGCGCCTAGCGGGAGCCGGGGAGCTGTTTTTT	CASSLSGRLAGAGELFF
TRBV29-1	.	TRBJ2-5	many	TGCAGCGGTGGACTCTCAGGGGAGACCCAGTACTTC	CSGGLSGETQYF
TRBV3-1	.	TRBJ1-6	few	TGTGCCAGCAGCCAACAGGGTCTTAATTCACCCCTCCACTTT	CASSQQGLNSPLHF
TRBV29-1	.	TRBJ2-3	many	TGCAGCGTTGAAGATCCCCTTAGCGCCAGCACAGATACGCAGTATTTT	CSVEDPLSASTDTQYF
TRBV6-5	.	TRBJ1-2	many	TGTGCCAGCAGTTACTCCGGCTTAACTGGGGGCTACACCTTC	CASSYSGLTGGYTF
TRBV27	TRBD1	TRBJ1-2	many	TGTGCCAGCAGGGAGGACAGGGGGCTAGGCTATGGCTACACCTTC	CASREDRGLGYGYTF
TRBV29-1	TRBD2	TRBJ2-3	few	TGCAGCGCAAAGGGAGGGCTCAGCACAGATACGCAGTATTTT	CSAKGGLSTDTQYF
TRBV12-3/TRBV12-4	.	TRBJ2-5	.	TGTGCCAGCAGTGATCTCCAGGCAGGTTACGGGCAAGAGACCCAGTACTTC	CASSDLQAGYGQETQYF
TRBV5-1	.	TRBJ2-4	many	TGCGCCAGCAAGGAGGGGGGCAACATTCAGTACTTC	CASKEGGNIQYF